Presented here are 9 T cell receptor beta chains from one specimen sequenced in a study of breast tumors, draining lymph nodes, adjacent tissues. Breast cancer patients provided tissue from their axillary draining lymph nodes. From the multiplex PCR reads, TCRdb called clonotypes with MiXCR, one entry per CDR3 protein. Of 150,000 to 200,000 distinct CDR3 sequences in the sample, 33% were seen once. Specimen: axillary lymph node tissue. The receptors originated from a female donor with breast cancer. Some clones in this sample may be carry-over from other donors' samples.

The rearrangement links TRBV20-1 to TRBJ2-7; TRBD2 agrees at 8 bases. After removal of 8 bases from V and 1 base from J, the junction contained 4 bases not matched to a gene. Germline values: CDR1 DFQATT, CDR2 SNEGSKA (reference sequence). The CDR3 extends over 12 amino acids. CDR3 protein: CSYQRESYEQYF. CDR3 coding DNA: TGCAGTTACCAGCGGGAGTCCTACGAGCAGTACTTC.

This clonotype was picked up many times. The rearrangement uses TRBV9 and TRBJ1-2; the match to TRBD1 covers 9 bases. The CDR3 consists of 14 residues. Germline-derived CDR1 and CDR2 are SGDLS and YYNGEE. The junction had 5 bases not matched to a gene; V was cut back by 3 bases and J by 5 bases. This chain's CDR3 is CASSGTGEDYGYTF. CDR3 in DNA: TGTGCCAGCAGCGGGACAGGGGAGGATTATGGCTACACCTTC.

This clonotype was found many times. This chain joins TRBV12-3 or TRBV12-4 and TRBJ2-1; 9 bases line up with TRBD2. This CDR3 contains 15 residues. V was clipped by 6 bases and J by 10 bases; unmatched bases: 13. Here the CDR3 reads CASSQAGTSRNEQFF. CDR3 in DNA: TGTGCCAGCAGCCAAGCCGGGACTAGCCGGAACGAGCAGTTCTTC.

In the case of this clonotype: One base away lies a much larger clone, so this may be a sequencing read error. The CDR3 spells CASSRTSGRLGEQYF. The CDR3 region has the DNA TGTGCCAGCAGCCGGACTAGCGGGAGGCTAGGTGAGCAGTACTTC. The V gene is TRBV6-1, the J gene TRBJ2-7; TRBD2 aligns across 14 bases. Germline V CDR1 and CDR2: MNHNS, SASEGT. The length of the CDR3 is 15 residues. V was pared by 6 bases and J by 7 bases, with 8 bases of the junction left unmatched.

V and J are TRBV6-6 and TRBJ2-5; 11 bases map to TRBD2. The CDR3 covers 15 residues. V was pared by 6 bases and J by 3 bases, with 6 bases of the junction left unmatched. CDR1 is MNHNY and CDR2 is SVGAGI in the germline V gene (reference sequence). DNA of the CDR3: TGTGCCAGCAGACGACTACTAGCGGGAGAAGAGACCCAGTACTTC. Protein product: CASRRLLAGEETQYF.

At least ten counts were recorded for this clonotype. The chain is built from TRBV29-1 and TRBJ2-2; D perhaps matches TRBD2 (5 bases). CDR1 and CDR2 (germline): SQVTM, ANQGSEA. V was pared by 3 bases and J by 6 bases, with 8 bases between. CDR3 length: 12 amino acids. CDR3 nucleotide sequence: TGCAGCGTTGAGAGAGGGCCCGGGGAGCTGTTTTTT. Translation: CSVERGPGELFF.

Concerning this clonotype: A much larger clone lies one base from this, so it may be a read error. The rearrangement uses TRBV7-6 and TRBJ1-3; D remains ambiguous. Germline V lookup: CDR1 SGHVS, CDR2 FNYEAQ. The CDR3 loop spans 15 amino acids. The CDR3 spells CASGLAAGLGNTIYF. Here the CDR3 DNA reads TGTGCCAGCGGCTTAGCGGCAGGACTTGGAAACACCATATATTTT.

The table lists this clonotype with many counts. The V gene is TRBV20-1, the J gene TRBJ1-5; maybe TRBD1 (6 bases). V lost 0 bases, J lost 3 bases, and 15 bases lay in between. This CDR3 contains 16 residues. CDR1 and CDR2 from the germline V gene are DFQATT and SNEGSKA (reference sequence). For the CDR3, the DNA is TGCAGTGCTAGAGATAGGAGGGGGTACAACAATCAGCCCCAGCATTTT. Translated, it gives CSARDRRGYNNQPQHF.

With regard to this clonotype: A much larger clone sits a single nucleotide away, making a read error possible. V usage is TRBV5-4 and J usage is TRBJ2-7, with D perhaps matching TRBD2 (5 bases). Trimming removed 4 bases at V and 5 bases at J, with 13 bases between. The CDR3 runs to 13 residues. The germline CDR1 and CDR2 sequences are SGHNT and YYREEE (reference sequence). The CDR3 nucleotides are TGTGCCAGCAGCCTGGACTCTGCCAACGAGCAGTACTTC. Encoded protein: CASSLDSANEQYF.